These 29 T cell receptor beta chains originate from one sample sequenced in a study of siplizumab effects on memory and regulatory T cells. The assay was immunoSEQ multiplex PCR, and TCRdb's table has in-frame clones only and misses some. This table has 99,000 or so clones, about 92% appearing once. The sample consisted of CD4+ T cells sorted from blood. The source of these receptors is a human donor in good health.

This chain's CDR3 is CATSVRWSGGYTF. CDR3 coding DNA: TGTGCCACCTCAGTACGATGGAGCGGAGGCTACACCTTC. J is TRBJ1-2 and V is TRBV19; D is uncertain. V gave up 10 bases and J gave up 8 bases, with 20 bases separating them. The CDR3 totals 13 residues. Germline values: CDR1 LNHDA, CDR2 SQIVND (reference sequence).

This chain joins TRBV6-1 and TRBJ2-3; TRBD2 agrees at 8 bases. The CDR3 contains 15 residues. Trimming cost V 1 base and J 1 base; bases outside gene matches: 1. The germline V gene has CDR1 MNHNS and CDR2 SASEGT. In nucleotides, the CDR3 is TGTGCCAGCAGTGAAGGGCGGGGGGGCACAGATACGCAGTATTTT. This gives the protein CASSEGRGGTDTQYF.

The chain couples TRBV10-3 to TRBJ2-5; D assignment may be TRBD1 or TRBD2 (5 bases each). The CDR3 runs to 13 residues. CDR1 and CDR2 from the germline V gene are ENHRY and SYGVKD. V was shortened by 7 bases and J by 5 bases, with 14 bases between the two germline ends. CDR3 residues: CAITRDLSETQYF. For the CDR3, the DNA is TGTGCCATCACCCGGGACCTAAGCGAGACCCAGTACTTC.

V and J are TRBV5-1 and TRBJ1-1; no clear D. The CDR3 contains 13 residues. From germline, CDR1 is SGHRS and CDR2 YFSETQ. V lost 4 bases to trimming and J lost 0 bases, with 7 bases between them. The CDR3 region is CASSLEMNTEAFF. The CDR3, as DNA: TGCGCCAGCAGCCTAGAAATGAACACTGAAGCTTTCTTT.

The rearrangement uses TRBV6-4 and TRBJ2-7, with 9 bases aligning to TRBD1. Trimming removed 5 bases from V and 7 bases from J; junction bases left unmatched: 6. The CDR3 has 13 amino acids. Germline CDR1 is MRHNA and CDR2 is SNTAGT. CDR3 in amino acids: CASSLTGGAEQYF. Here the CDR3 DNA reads TGTGCCAGCAGTCTTACAGGGGGCGCGGAGCAGTACTTC.

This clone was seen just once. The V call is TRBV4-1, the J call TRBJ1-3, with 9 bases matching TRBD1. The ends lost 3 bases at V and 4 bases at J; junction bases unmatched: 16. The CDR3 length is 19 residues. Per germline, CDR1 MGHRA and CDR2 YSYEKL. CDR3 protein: CASSQEDTGTGLRGNTIYF. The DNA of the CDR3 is TGCGCCAGCAGCCAGGAGGACACCGGGACAGGGTTAAGGGGAAACACCATATATTTT.

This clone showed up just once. CDR3 protein: CASSLGLAPETQYF. The CDR3 DNA is TGCGCCAGCAGCTTGGGTCTAGCCCCAGAGACCCAGTACTTC. The chain recombines TRBV5-1 with TRBJ2-5, with D maybe TRBD2 (5 bases). Germline CDR1 is SGHRS and CDR2 is YFSETQ. This CDR3 has 14 residues. Trimming took 0 bases from V and 4 from J, leaving 10 bases between them.

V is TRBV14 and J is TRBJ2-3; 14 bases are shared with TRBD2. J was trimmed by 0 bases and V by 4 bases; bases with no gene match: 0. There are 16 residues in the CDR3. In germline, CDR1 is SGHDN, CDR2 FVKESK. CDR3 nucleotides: TGTGCCAGCAGCCGACTAGCGGGAGGGAGCACAGATACGCAGTATTTT. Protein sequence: CASSRLAGGSTDTQYF. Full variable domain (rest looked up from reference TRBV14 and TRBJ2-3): EAGVTQFPSHSVIEKGQTVTLRCDPISGHDNLYWYRRVMGKEIKFLLHFVKESKQDESGMPNNRFLAERTGGTYSTLKVQPAELEDSGVYFCASSRLAGGSTDTQYFGPGTRLTVL.

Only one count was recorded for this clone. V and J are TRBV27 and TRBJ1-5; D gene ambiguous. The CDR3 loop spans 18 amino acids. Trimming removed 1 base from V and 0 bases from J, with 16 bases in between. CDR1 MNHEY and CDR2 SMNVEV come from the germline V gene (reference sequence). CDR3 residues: CASSLFSTVVDSNQPQHF. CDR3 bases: TGTGCCAGCAGTTTATTCAGTACGGTTGTAGATAGCAATCAGCCCCAGCATTTT.

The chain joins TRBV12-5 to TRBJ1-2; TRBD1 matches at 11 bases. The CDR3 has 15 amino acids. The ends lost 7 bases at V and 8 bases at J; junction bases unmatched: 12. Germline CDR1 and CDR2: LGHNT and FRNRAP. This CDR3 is CASVRTGGWSGGYTF. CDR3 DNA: TGTGCTAGTGTCCGGACAGGGGGCTGGTCGGGGGGCTACACCTTC.

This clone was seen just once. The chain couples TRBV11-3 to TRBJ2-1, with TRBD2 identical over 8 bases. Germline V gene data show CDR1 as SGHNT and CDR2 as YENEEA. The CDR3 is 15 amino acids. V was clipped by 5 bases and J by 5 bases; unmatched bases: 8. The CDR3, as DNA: TGTGCCAGCAGCCAAGCGGGACTAGGGCACAATGAGCAGTTCTTC. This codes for CASSQAGLGHNEQFF.

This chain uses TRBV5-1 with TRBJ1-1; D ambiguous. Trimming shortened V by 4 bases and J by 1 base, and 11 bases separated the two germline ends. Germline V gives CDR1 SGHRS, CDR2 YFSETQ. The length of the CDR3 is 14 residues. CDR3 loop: CASSHPFGNTEAFF. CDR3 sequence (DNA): TGCGCCAGCAGCCACCCCTTCGGGAACACTGAAGCTTTCTTT.

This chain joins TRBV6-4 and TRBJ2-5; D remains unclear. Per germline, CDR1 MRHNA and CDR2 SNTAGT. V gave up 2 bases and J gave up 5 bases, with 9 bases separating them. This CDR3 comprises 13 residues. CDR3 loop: CASSDLYWETQYF. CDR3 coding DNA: TGTGCCAGCAGTGACCTTTACTGGGAGACCCAGTACTTC.

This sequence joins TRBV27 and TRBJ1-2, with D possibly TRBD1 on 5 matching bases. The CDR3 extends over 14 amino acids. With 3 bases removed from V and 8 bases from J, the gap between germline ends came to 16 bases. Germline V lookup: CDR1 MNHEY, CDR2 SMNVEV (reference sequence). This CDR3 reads CASSLAGTVSGYTF. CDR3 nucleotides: TGTGCCAGCAGTTTGGCCGGGACGGTCTCGGGCTACACCTTC.

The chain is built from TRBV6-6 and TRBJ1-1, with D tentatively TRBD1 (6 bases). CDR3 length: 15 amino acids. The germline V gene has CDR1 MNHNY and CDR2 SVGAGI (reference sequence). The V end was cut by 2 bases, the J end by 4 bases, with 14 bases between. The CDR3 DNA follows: TGTGCCAGCAGTTACGCTACGGTAGGGGGCACTGAAGCTTTCTTT. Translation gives CASSYATVGGTEAFF.

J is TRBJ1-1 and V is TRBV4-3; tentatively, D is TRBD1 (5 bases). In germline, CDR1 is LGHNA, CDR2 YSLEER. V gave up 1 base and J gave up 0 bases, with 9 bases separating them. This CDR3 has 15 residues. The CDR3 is CASSQGEGVNTEAFF. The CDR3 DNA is TGCGCCAGCAGCCAAGGTGAAGGGGTGAACACTGAAGCTTTCTTT.

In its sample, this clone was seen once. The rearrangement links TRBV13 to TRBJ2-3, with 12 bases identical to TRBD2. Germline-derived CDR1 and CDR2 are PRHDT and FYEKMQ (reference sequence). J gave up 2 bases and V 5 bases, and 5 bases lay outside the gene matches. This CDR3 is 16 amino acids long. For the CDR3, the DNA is TGTGCCAGCAGCACGAGGACTAGCGGGAACACAGATACGCAGTATTTT. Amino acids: CASSTRTSGNTDTQYF. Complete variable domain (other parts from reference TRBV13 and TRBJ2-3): AAGVIQSPRHLIKEKRETATLKCYPIPRHDTVYWYQQGPGQDPQFLISFYEKMQSDKGSIPDRFSAQQFSDYHSELNMSSLELGDSALYFCASSTRTSGNTDTQYFGPGTRLTVL.

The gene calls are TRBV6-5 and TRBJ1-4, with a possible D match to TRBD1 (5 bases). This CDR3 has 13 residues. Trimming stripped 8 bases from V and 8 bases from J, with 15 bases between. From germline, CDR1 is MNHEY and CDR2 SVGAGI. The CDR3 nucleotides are TGTGCCAGCTTCCGGGGGGTAGGAGAAAAACTGTTTTTT. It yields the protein CASFRGVGEKLFF.

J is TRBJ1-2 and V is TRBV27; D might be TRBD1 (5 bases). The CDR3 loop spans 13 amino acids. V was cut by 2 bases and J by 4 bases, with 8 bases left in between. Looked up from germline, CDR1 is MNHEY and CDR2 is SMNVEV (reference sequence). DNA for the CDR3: TGTGCCAGCAGTTTAGACAGATCCTATGGCTACACCTTC. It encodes CASSLDRSYGYTF.

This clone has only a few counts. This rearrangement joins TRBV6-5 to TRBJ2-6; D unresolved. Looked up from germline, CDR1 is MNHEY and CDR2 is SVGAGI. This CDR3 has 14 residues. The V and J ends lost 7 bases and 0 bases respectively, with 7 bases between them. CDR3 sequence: CASIGNSGANVLTF. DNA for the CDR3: TGTGCCAGCATAGGGAACTCTGGGGCCAACGTCCTGACTTTC.

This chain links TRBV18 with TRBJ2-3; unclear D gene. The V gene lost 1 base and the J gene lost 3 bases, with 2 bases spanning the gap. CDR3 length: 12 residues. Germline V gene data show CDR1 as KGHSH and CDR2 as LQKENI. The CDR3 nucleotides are TGTGCCAGCTCACCACAAACAGATACGCAGTATTTT. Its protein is CASSPQTDTQYF. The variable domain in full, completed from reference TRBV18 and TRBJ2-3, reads NAGVMQNPRHLVRRRGQEARLRCSPMKGHSHVYWYRQLPEEGLKFMVYLQKENIIDESGMPKERFSAEFPKEGPSILRIQQVVRGDSAAYFCASSPQTDTQYFGPGTRLTVL.

CDR3 nucleotides: TGCAGCGCAGCCCATTTGGGCGGGGGGGCTTACGAGCAGTACTTC. It yields the protein CSAAHLGGGAYEQYF. V is TRBV29-1 and J is TRBJ2-7; 9 nucleotides line up with TRBD2. From germline, CDR1 is SQVTM and CDR2 ANQGSEA. This CDR3 contains 15 residues. V lost 7 bases and J lost 4; bases outside the gene matches: 14.

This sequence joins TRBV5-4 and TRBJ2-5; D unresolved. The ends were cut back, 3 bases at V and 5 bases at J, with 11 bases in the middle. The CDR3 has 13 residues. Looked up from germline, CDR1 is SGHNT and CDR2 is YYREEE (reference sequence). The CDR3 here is CASSSRDSETQYF. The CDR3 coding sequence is TGTGCCAGCAGCTCCCGAGATTCGGAGACCCAGTACTTC.

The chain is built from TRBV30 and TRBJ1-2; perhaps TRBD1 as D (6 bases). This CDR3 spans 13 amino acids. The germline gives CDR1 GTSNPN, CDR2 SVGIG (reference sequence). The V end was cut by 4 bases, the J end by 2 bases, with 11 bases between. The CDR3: CAWKDRNNYGYTF. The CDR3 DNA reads TGTGCCTGGAAGGACAGAAACAACTATGGCTACACCTTC.

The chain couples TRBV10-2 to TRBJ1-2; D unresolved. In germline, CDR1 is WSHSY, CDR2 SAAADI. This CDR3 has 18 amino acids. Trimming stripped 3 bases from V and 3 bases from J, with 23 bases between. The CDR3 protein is CASSEVSQATGGDYGYTF. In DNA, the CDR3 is TGCGCCAGCAGTGAAGTCTCCCAGGCCACTGGTGGGGACTATGGCTACACCTTC.

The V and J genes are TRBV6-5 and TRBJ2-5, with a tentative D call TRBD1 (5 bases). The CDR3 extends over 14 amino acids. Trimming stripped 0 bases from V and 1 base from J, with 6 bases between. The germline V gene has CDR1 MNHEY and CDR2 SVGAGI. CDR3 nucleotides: TGTGCCAGCAGTTACTCTACAGGCCAAGAGACCCAGTACTTC. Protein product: CASSYSTGQETQYF.

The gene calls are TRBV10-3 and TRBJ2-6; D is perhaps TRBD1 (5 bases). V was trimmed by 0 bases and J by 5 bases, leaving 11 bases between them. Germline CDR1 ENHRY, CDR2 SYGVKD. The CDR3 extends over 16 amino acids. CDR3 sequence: CAISESTAGRANVLTF. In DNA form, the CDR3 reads TGTGCCATCAGTGAGTCGACGGCAGGGAGGGCCAACGTCCTGACTTTC.

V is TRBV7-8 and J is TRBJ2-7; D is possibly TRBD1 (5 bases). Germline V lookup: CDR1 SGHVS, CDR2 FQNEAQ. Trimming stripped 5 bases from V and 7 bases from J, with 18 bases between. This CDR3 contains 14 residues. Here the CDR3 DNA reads TGTGCCAGCAGCCCCAGGTCGAGGAAGGGGGAGCAGTACTTC. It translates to CASSPRSRKGEQYF.

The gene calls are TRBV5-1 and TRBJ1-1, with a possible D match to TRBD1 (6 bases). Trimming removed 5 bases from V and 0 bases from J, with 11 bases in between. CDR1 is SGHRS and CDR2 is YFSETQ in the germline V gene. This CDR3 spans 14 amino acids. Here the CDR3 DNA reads TGCGCCAGCAGGGACAGCCTTTTGAACACTGAAGCTTTCTTT. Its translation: CASRDSLLNTEAFF.